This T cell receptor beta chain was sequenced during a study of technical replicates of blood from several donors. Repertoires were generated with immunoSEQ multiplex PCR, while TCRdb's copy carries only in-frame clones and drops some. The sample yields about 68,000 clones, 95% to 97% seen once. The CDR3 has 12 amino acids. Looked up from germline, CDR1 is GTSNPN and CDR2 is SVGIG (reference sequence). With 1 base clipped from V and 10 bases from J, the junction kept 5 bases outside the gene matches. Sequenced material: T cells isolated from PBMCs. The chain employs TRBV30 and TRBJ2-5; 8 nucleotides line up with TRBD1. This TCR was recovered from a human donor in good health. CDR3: CAWSEDRAIQYF. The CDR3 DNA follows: TGTGCCTGGAGTGAGGACAGGGCGATCCAGTACTTC.